This T cell receptor (beta chain) came from a study of metastatic and nonmetastatic thyroid tumors. About the research overall: Repertoires from malignant and benign thyroid patients were compared across blood and tumor or nodule tissue.

TCRdb re-called clones via MiXCR from the PCR reads. Of about 35,000 clones in the sample, about 31% were seen once. Within the sample, this clone is medium-sized. Antigen: not known. V was shortened by 1 base and J by 4 bases, with 14 bases between the two germline ends. CDR1 is DFQATT, CDR2 SNEGSKA, per germline (reference sequence). CDR3 length equals 14 residues. Study-wide points: The reported finding was significantly higher TCR beta diversity in malignant thyroid tumors relative to benign nodules, in blood and tumor.

Patients had received no treatment of any kind before thyroid surgery. Sequenced: blood. The receptor was derived from a female donor with papillary thyroid cancer or a benign thyroid nodule (not recorded which). Some clones in this sample may be carry-over from other donors' samples. V usage is TRBV20-1 and J usage is TRBJ2-7; no clear D. The CDR3 sequence: CSARARRNQYEQYF. Here the CDR3 DNA reads TGCAGTGCTAGAGCCAGACGGAATCAGTACGAGCAGTACTTC.